This TCR beta chain comes out of a study of cytotoxic CD8 clonotypes in ibrutinib-treated CLL. General study findings and limits: Baseline clonality, above age-matched healthy donor levels, tracked circulating CD8+ T-cell counts. Public clonotypes, found uncommonly, either contracted or stayed stable on treatment.

Germline V gives CDR1 LNHNV, CDR2 YYDKDF (reference sequence). This CDR3 region has 15 residues. V shed 1 base, J shed 6 bases, and the junction held 5 bases outside the gene matches. Comment on this clone: Its target is unknown.

Sequenced by immunoSEQ multiplex PCR; TCRdb stores in-frame clones only, minus some. The sample has some 290,000 clones, around four fifths seen once; the top ten hold about 6.7%. This sequence joins TRBV15 and TRBJ2-1; 8 bases align to TRBD1. The TCR was taken from a human donor with chronic lymphocytic leukemia. This specimen was PBMCs, taken before ibrutinib treatment. CDR3 in DNA: TGTGCCACCAGCAGAGGGTCGACAGGGGTCAATGAGCAGTTCTTC. This sequence encodes CATSRGSTGVNEQFF.